These 14 T cell receptor beta chains share one sample of origin, sequenced in a study of T cell responses to AZD1222 COVID-19 vaccine. Sequenced by immunoSEQ multiplex PCR; TCRdb stores in-frame clones only, minus some. The repertoire has roughly 190,000 clones, 80% to 95% of them found once; the top ten carry 3% to 3.5%. This specimen consisted of peripheral blood, obtained 28 days after the second AZD1222 dose. The origin of the receptors is an adult who received the AZD1222 COVID-19 vaccine.

In this sample, this clone is medium-sized. Here the CDR3 reads CASSQVEGAGEQYF. The DNA of the CDR3 is TGCGCCAGCAGCCAAGTCGAGGGGGCGGGGGAGCAGTACTTC. The rearrangement links TRBV4-1 to TRBJ2-7, with a possible D match to TRBD1 (7 bases). From germline, CDR1 is MGHRA and CDR2 YSYEKL. CDR3 length: 14 residues. V gave up 1 base and J gave up 7 bases, with 14 bases separating them.

The chain recombines TRBV4-1 with TRBJ2-2; 8 positions agree with TRBD2. Germline CDR1 reads MGHRA; CDR2 reads YSYEKL. V lost 1 base and J lost 2; bases outside the gene matches: 9. The CDR3 length is 18 residues. The CDR3 bases are TGCGCCAGCAGCCAAGGAGGTGTTAGCGGGGACAACACCGGGGAGCTGTTTTTT. It is translated as CASSQGGVSGDNTGELFF.

This chain connects TRBV15 to TRBJ1-4, with D possibly being TRBD1 (5 bases). Trimming pared 0 bases from V and 8 bases from J, leaving 13 bases between. The germline V gene has CDR1 LNHNV and CDR2 YYDKDF (reference sequence). This CDR3 has 15 residues. Here the CDR3 DNA reads TGTGCCACCAGCAGAGATGGGGCAGGGAAAGAAAAACTGTTTTTT. Translating gives CATSRDGAGKEKLFF.

CDR3 amino acids: CASNRVAVAYEQYF. For the CDR3, the DNA is TGTGCCAGCAATCGAGTTGCCGTAGCCTACGAGCAGTACTTC. The chain couples TRBV2 to TRBJ2-7; no definite D call. The CDR3 has 14 amino acids. Trimming shortened V by 7 bases and J by 2 bases, and 15 bases separated the two germline ends. Per the germline V gene, CDR1 is SNHLY and CDR2 is FYNNEI.

CDR3 nucleotides: TGTGCCAGCAGCCCCGGGACCAAAGCAACCTACAATGAGCAGTTCTTC. This codes for CASSPGTKATYNEQFF. V and J are TRBV5-4 and TRBJ2-1, with D perhaps being TRBD1 or TRBD2 (5 bases each). The CDR3 has 16 amino acids. Germline V lookup: CDR1 SGHNT, CDR2 YYREEE (reference sequence). The V end lost 4 bases, the J end lost 2 bases, and 16 bases lay between the germline ends.

The gene calls are TRBV21-1 and TRBJ1-4; the D call of TRBD1 is as the table states it, not checked on the DNA. TRBV21-1 is flagged as a pseudogene. The length of the CDR3 is 16 residues. CDR3 nucleotide sequence: TGTGCCAGCAGCATACGGGGACAAATGGCCAATGAAAAACTGTTTTTT. Residues: CASSIRGQMANEKLFF.

The genes are TRBV28 and TRBJ2-2; 11 bases match TRBD1. Germline CDR1 is MDHEN and CDR2 is SYDVKM. This CDR3 has 14 residues. Unmatched junction bases numbered 4, after V lost 8 bases and J lost 5 bases. The CDR3 coding sequence is TGTGCCAGCGGTGGACAGGGGGCAACCGGGGAGCTGTTTTTT. This translates into CASGGQGATGELFF.

The V gene is TRBV3-1 (or the pseudogene TRBV3-2), the J gene TRBJ2-1; D might be TRBD2 (6 bases). CDR3 length: 17 residues. Germline V gene data show CDR1 as LGHDT and CDR2 as YNNKEL (reference sequence). The germline V and J ends were trimmed by 1 base and 0 bases, with 13 bases remaining between them. The CDR3 loop reads CASSQGRASSSYNEQFF. CDR3 coding DNA: TGTGCCAGCAGCCAAGGGAGGGCTTCTAGCTCCTACAATGAGCAGTTCTTC.

Of note for this clone: The junction does not match germline at one end; this may be a read error. The genes are TRBV6-5 and TRBJ2-3, with D possibly TRBD1 on 6 matching bases. Germline assignment: CDR1 MNHEY and CDR2 SVGAGI. The CDR3 is 15 residues long. The CDR3 reads CASTYIWTVTDTQYF. The CDR3 DNA reads TGTGCCAGCACTTACATTTGGACAGTCACAGATACGCAGTATTTT.

The chain recombines TRBV4-2 with TRBJ2-1, with 10 bases identical to TRBD2. Germline V CDR1 and CDR2: LGHNA, YNFKEQ. V trimming: 0 bases; J trimming: 4 bases; junction bases outside the gene matches: 6. The CDR3 is 17 residues long. CDR3 protein: CASSQDVTSGRYNEQFF. The CDR3, as DNA: TGTGCCAGCAGCCAAGATGTGACTAGCGGGCGTTACAATGAGCAGTTCTTC.

The rearrangement uses TRBV3-1 (or the pseudogene TRBV3-2) and TRBJ1-3, with D possibly being TRBD1 (5 bases). The CDR3 length is 16 residues. Trimming cost V 3 bases and J 0 bases, with 12 bases left between them. Germline-derived CDR1 and CDR2 are LGHDT and YNNKEL (reference sequence). The CDR3 loop is CASSHLPGSSGNTIYF. DNA for the CDR3: TGTGCCAGCAGCCACCTTCCAGGGTCCTCTGGAAACACCATATATTTT.

The V and J genes are TRBV27 and TRBJ2-3; D remains ambiguous. The CDR3 is 13 amino acids. The germline V and J ends were trimmed by 2 bases and 5 bases, with 8 bases remaining between them. The germline CDR1 and CDR2 sequences are MNHEY and SMNVEV (reference sequence). CDR3 amino acids: CASSLVNRDTQYF. The CDR3 DNA sequence: TGTGCCAGCAGTTTAGTAAACAGAGATACGCAGTATTTT.

In this sample, this clone turned up once. The V gene is TRBV2, the J gene TRBJ2-6; 9 bases are a match to TRBD1. Trimming took 6 bases from V and 0 from J; bases not matched to a gene: 12. The CDR3 length is 19 residues. CDR1 is SNHLY, CDR2 FYNNEI, per germline. CDR3 sequence (DNA): TGTGCCAGCAGCGTGAAATCCGGGACAGGGTCCTCTGGGGCCAACGTCCTGACTTTC. Its protein is CASSVKSGTGSSGANVLTF. Drawing the rest from reference TRBV2 and TRBJ2-6, the complete variable domain is EPEVTQTPSHQVTQMGQEVILRCVPISNHLYFYWYRQILGQKVEFLVSFYNNEISEKSEIFDDQFSVERPDGSNFTLKIRSTKLEDSAMYFCASSVKSGTGSSGANVLTFGAGSRLTVL.

The count of this clone is one. This sequence joins TRBV28 and TRBJ2-5, with TRBD2 as a possible D gene (5 bases). Germline values: CDR1 MDHEN, CDR2 SYDVKM. Trimming pared 6 bases from V and 0 bases from J, leaving 11 bases between. The CDR3 spans 14 residues. For the CDR3, the DNA is TGTGCCAGCAGCAAGGAGGTACACCAAGAGACCCAGTACTTC. It codes for CASSKEVHQETQYF.